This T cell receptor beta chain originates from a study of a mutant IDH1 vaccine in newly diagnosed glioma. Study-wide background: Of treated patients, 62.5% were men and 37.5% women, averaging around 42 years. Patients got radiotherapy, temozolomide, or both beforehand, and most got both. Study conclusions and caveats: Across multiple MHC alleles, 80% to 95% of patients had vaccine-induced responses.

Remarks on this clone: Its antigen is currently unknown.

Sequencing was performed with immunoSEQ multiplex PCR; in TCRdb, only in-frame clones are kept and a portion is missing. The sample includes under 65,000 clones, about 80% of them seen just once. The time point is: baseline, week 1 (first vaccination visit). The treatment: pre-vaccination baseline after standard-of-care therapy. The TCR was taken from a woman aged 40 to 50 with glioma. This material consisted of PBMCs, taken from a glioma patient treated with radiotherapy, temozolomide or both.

The CDR3 region has the DNA TGTGCCAGCAGCCTGGGACAGGGAGGCTATGGCTACACCTTC. This codes for CASSLGQGGYGYTF. This sequence joins TRBV7-2 and TRBJ1-2; 9 positions agree with TRBD1. The V gene end was trimmed by 5 bases and the J gene end by 4 bases; junction bases not matched to a gene: 5. CDR3 length: 14 residues. Germline CDR1 is SGHTA and CDR2 is FQGNSA.